These 27 T cell receptor beta chains were all obtained from the same sample, sequenced in a study of identical twins. A single record per CDR3 protein comes from TCRdb applying MiXCR to the 5' RACE reads. The sample includes around 510,000 distinct CDR3 sequences, around an eighth of them seen just once. These records were also assigned to another study, of yellow fever vaccine responses in identical twins.

Sequencing was done on a sample of CD4+ T cells sorted from blood. All receptors come from a young woman in good health.

This clonotype was counted between two and nine times. The chain has TRBV10-3 and TRBJ2-4; 7 positions match TRBD1. Germline trimming cut 6 bases from V and 4 bases from J; bases unmatched to any gene: 6. This CDR3 is 14 amino acids long. Germline-derived CDR1 and CDR2 are ENHRY and SYGVKD. The CDR3 is CAISVPGQKNIQYF. DNA of the CDR3: TGTGCCATCAGCGTACCGGGACAGAAAAACATTCAGTACTTC.

This chain connects TRBV3-1 to TRBJ2-1; 9 nucleotides align to TRBD1. CDR3 length: 13 residues. J was trimmed by 6 bases and V by 7 bases; bases with no gene match: 4. The germline V gene has CDR1 LGHDT and CDR2 YNNKEL (reference sequence). The CDR3 here is CASTDRGSNEQFF. CDR3 nucleotides: TGTGCCAGCACGGACAGGGGTTCCAATGAGCAGTTCTTC.

Ten or more counts support this clonotype. The chain employs TRBV7-2 and TRBJ2-7, with unresolved D. V shed 5 bases and J shed 2 bases, with 4 bases lying between them. Germline V gene data show CDR1 as SGHTA and CDR2 as FQGNSA. This CDR3 comprises 11 residues. Written as DNA, the CDR3 is TGTGCCAGCAGCAATACCTACGAGCAGTACTTC. Its protein product is CASSNTYEQYF.

The table lists this clonotype with many counts. The gene calls are TRBV7-3 and TRBJ2-3; 7 bases match TRBD1. The trim removed 5 bases at V and 4 bases at J, leaving 15 bases unmatched. The CDR3 has 17 residues. Germline loops: CDR1 SGHTA, CDR2 FQGTGA. CDR3 region: CASSQPRDRARADTQYF. As DNA, the CDR3 is TGTGCCAGCAGCCAACCCCGAGACAGGGCCAGGGCAGATACGCAGTATTTT.

The V call is TRBV15, the J call TRBJ2-1; 13 bases fit TRBD2. The J segment lost 9 bases and the V segment lost 1 base, leaving 12 bases of the junction unmatched. This CDR3 is built from 18 residues. Germline lookup yields CDR1 LNHNV and CDR2 YYDKDF (reference sequence). CDR3 sequence: CATSRGTSGGPAGSEQFF. Written as DNA, the CDR3 is TGTGCCACCAGCAGAGGGACTAGCGGGGGCCCGGCGGGGAGTGAGCAGTTCTTC. The whole variable domain, filled in from reference TRBV15 and TRBJ2-1, reads DAMVIQNPRYQVTQFGKPVTLSCSQTLNHNVMYWYQQKSSQAPKLLFHYYDKDFNNEADTPDNFQSRRPNTSFCFLDIRSPGLGDTAMYLCATSRGTSGGPAGSEQFFGPGTRLTVL.

CDR3: CASSPGSSGNQPQHF. The CDR3, as DNA: TGTGCCAGCTCACCAGGTAGTAGTGGCAATCAGCCCCAGCATTTT. The V and J genes are TRBV18 and TRBJ1-5; D not certain. Germline values: CDR1 KGHSH, CDR2 LQKENI. The CDR3 runs 15 residues. V dropped 2 bases and J dropped 2 bases, with 10 bases sitting between them. Filled out from reference TRBV18 and TRBJ1-5, the complete variable domain reads NAGVMQNPRHLVRRRGQEARLRCSPMKGHSHVYWYRQLPEEGLKFMVYLQKENIIDESGMPKERFSAEFPKEGPSILRIQQVVRGDSAAYFCASSPGSSGNQPQHFGDGTRLSIL.

The chain joins TRBV20-1 to TRBJ2-3; D uncertain. The CDR3 loop spans 14 amino acids. The germline CDR1 and CDR2 sequences are DFQATT and SNEGSKA (reference sequence). Trimming left V 0 bases short and J 1 base short, with 8 bases between. Here the CDR3 DNA reads TGCAGTGCTAGAGACCAAGGTGGCACAGATACGCAGTATTTT. This codes for CSARDQGGTDTQYF.

This clonotype was seen more than once but under ten times. The chain couples TRBV6-5 to TRBJ2-5; the D is unclear. Germline V gene data show CDR1 as MNHEY and CDR2 as SVGAGI. V gave up 6 bases and J gave up 4 bases, with 9 bases separating them. This CDR3 comprises 12 residues. The CDR3 loop is CASRPSAETQYF. DNA of the CDR3: TGTGCCAGCAGGCCTTCCGCAGAGACCCAGTACTTC.

The table lists this clonotype with a few counts. The chain couples TRBV2 to TRBJ2-4; TRBD1 aligns across 9 bases. Per germline, CDR1 SNHLY and CDR2 FYNNEI. V gave up 5 bases and J gave up 1 base; unmatched junction bases: 3. The CDR3 consists of 15 residues. CDR3 in amino acids: CASSQDRGAKNIQYF. The DNA of the CDR3 is TGTGCCAGCAGTCAAGACAGGGGGGCCAAAAACATTCAGTACTTC.

This clonotype has just a few counts. The chain recombines TRBV12-3 or TRBV12-4 with TRBJ1-1; 9 nucleotides align to TRBD1. V was pared by 5 bases and J by 4 bases, with 14 bases of the junction left unmatched. The CDR3 sequence is 17 residues long. The CDR3 nucleotides read TGTGCCAGCAGTCTTCACAGGGGGCAGGGAGGTGGCACTGAAGCTTTCTTT. Translating it yields CASSLHRGQGGGTEAFF.

V is TRBV6-1 and J is TRBJ2-2; 8 bases match TRBD1. CDR1 and CDR2 (germline): MNHNS, SASEGT. V dropped 6 bases and J dropped 3; count of bases not matched to a gene: 9. The CDR3 totals 16 residues. CDR3 sequence reads: CASSRTRQGYTGELFF. In DNA, the CDR3 is TGTGCCAGCAGCCGAACTCGACAGGGGTACACCGGGGAGCTGTTTTTT.

This clonotype was recorded at least ten times. The chain joins TRBV12-3 or TRBV12-4 to TRBJ2-3, with 10 bases identical to TRBD1. The CDR3 spans 15 residues. The J segment lost 3 bases and the V segment lost 5 bases, leaving 5 bases of the junction unmatched. The DNA for the CDR3 is TGTGCCAGCAGTCAAACGGGACAGGGGACAGATACGCAGTATTTT. It is translated as CASSQTGQGTDTQYF.

The chain links TRBV27 to TRBJ2-1, with TRBD2 matching 12 bases. Germline trimming cut 2 bases from V and 4 bases from J; bases unmatched to any gene: 9. Germline V gene data show CDR1 as MNHEY and CDR2 as SMNVEV (reference sequence). The CDR3 sequence is 18 residues long. CDR3 sequence: CASSLGGLAGRTYNEQFF. CDR3 in DNA: TGTGCCAGCAGTTTAGGTGGACTAGCGGGGAGAACATACAATGAGCAGTTCTTC.

This clonotype was seen more than once but under ten times. V and J are TRBV12-3 or TRBV12-4 and TRBJ2-3; 11 bases are shared with TRBD1. V was pared by 9 bases and J by 2 bases, with 4 bases of the junction left unmatched. CDR3 length: 14 amino acids. The CDR3 DNA reads TGTGCCAGTGGGGACAGGGGGAACACAGATACGCAGTATTTT. As protein: CASGDRGNTDTQYF.

A few counts support this clonotype. The CDR3 is CSARDPRASNTGELFF. In DNA, the CDR3 is TGCAGTGCTAGAGATCCTCGGGCCTCGAACACCGGGGAGCTGTTTTTT. This sequence joins TRBV20-1 and TRBJ2-2; D gene ambiguous. The V end lost 0 bases, the J end lost 0 bases, and 11 bases lay between the germline ends. CDR1 is DFQATT and CDR2 is SNEGSKA in the germline V gene (reference sequence). CDR3 length: 16 residues.

J is TRBJ2-3 and V is TRBV9; 7 bases map to TRBD2. The CDR3 loop spans 17 amino acids. The germline CDR1 and CDR2 sequences are SGDLS and YYNGEE. Trimming at V came to 0 bases and at J to 1 base, leaving 8 bases not matched to a gene. This CDR3 reads CASSVDAAGEGTDTQYF. In nucleotides, the CDR3 is TGTGCCAGCAGCGTAGACGCCGCGGGGGAGGGCACAGATACGCAGTATTTT.

This clonotype came up many times. The rearrangement joins TRBV10-3 to TRBJ2-3, with 10 positions matching TRBD1. The CDR3 contains 15 residues. J gave up 2 bases and V 5 bases, and 4 bases lay outside the gene matches. Germline CDR1 is ENHRY and CDR2 is SYGVKD. CDR3 sequence (DNA): TGTGCCATCAGTATGGGACAGGGGCCCACAGATACGCAGTATTTT. Translation gives CAISMGQGPTDTQYF.

The CDR3 sequence is CSAREGVSEQYF. In DNA, the CDR3 is TGCAGTGCTAGGGAAGGGGTATCCGAGCAGTACTTC. The chain joins TRBV20-1 to TRBJ2-7; D may be TRBD1 (5 bases). CDR1 and CDR2 from the germline V gene are DFQATT and SNEGSKA (reference sequence). The CDR3 extends over 12 amino acids. Trimming left V 3 bases short and J 6 bases short, with 12 bases between.

The V gene is TRBV28, the J gene TRBJ2-7; D is uncertain. In germline, CDR1 is MDHEN, CDR2 SYDVKM. This CDR3 comprises 14 residues. V lost 5 bases and J 4 bases, leaving 15 bases between the germline ends. In DNA form, the CDR3 reads TGTGCCAGCAGTCCCCTTGGCTACTCATACGAGCAGTACTTC. As protein: CASSPLGYSYEQYF. Drawing the rest from reference TRBV28 and TRBJ2-7, the complete variable domain is DVKVTQSSRYLVKRTGEKVFLECVQDMDHENMFWYRQDPGLGLRLIYFSYDVKMKEKGDIPEGYSVSREKKERFSLILESASTNQTSMYLCASSPLGYSYEQYFGPGTRLTVT.

This clonotype has just a few counts. The chain uses TRBV5-1 and TRBJ2-3; no reliable D call. The CDR3 length is 13 residues. V was clipped by 0 bases and J by 9 bases, with 11 bases between them. Per germline, CDR1 SGHRS and CDR2 YFSETQ. The CDR3 coding sequence is TGCGCCAGCAGCTTGGATCTAGGCCACACGCAGTATTTT. This gives the protein CASSLDLGHTQYF.

This clonotype was found a few times. The chain is built from TRBV7-2 and TRBJ2-3; 7 nucleotides line up with TRBD1. The V gene's germline CDR1 is SGHTA and CDR2 FQGNSA. CDR3 size: 17 residues. With V trimmed by 4 bases and J by 1 base, 11 bases remained unmatched. The DNA for the CDR3 is TGTGCCAGCAGCTCCAGGGTAGGGGGCCCCCGCACAGATACGCAGTATTTT. This sequence encodes CASSSRVGGPRTDTQYF.

This clonotype was seen a handful of times. V usage is TRBV4-3 and J usage is TRBJ2-5; D gene ambiguous. Germline CDR1 and CDR2: LGHNA and YSLEER. This CDR3 comprises 15 residues. V was shortened by 1 base and J by 2 bases, with 11 bases between the two germline ends. The CDR3 nucleotides read TGCGCCAGCAGCCAAGCGGTGGCAGCGCAAGAGACCCAGTACTTC. Its protein is CASSQAVAAQETQYF.

This clonotype was seen a few times. The V and J genes are TRBV7-3 and TRBJ2-1; 10 bases line up with TRBD1. The CDR3 totals 13 residues. V lost 4 bases, J lost 8 bases, and 2 bases stayed unmatched. Germline-derived CDR1 and CDR2 are SGHTA and FQGTGA. Here the CDR3 reads CASSWGTGDEQFF. In DNA, the CDR3 is TGTGCCAGCAGCTGGGGGACAGGGGATGAGCAGTTCTTC.

The chain employs TRBV7-3 and TRBJ1-2; weak D call: TRBD1 (5 bases). The CDR3 has 15 residues. With 0 bases removed from V and 9 bases from J, the gap between germline ends came to 17 bases. CDR1 is SGHTA and CDR2 is FQGTGA in the germline V gene. DNA of the CDR3: TGTGCCAGCAGCTTAACGTCAGGGAGTACTTCTAGCTACACCTTC. It encodes CASSLTSGSTSSYTF.

The chain joins TRBV12-3 or TRBV12-4 to TRBJ2-1; 7 nucleotides match TRBD2. V dropped 0 bases and J dropped 5; count of bases not matched to a gene: 7. The CDR3 covers 16 residues. In nucleotides, the CDR3 is TGTGCCAGCAGTTTAGCGCTTATAGCGGGCCACAATGAGCAGTTCTTC. It translates to CASSLALIAGHNEQFF.

The gene calls are TRBV10-3 and TRBJ2-1, with TRBD2 matching 12 bases. CDR1 and CDR2 (germline): ENHRY, SYGVKD. The J segment lost 4 bases and the V segment lost 2 bases, leaving 3 bases of the junction unmatched. The CDR3 contains 16 residues. CDR3 nucleotide sequence: TGTGCCATCAGTGAGCCCGGACTAGCGGGGTACAATGAGCAGTTCTTC. This encodes CAISEPGLAGYNEQFF.

The CDR3 DNA reads as TGTGCCAGCAGGCAAGGAAGCGGGAGAGGAGAGACCCAGTACTTC. It encodes CASRQGSGRGETQYF. The V call is TRBV12-3 or TRBV12-4, the J call TRBJ2-5; 8 nucleotides line up with TRBD2. After removal of 6 bases from V and 4 bases from J, the junction contained 10 bases not matched to a gene. The length of the CDR3 is 15 residues.